The T cell receptor (beta chain) under discussion was sequenced for a study of T cells in Graves' hyperthyroidism and ophthalmopathy. Background on the study: It was at initial diagnosis, before any treatment, that peripheral blood was collected.

This clonotype was seen repeatedly, ten times or more. Amplification targeted TCR beta CDR3 regions from RNA transcripts. TCR CDR3 regions were first amplified by RT-PCR with HTBI primers. One entry per CDR3 protein results from TCRdb running MiXCR on the multiplex PCR reads. The repertoire holds about 590,000 distinct CDR3 sequences, about 14% seen once, with around 7% in the top ten. The clonotype comes from a woman in her late teens or twenties with Graves' ophthalmopathy. Source material: blood.

The chain's CDR3 is CASSPGRDDTQYF. In nucleotides, the CDR3 is TGTGCCAGCAGCCCCGGGCGGGATGATACGCAGTATTTT. J is TRBJ2-3 and V is TRBV7-3, with D perhaps TRBD2 (6 bases). Germline V CDR1 and CDR2: SGHTA, FQGTGA. This CDR3 has 13 residues. The germline V and J ends were trimmed by 5 bases and 6 bases, with 12 bases remaining between them. The variable domain in full, with the rest retrieved from reference TRBV7-3 and TRBJ2-3, is GAGVSQTPSNKVTEKGKYVELRCDPISGHTALYWYRQSLGQGPEFLIYFQGTGAADDSGLPNDRFFAVRPEGSVSTLKIQRTERGDSAVYLCASSPGRDDTQYFGPGTRLTVL.